The 6 T cell receptor beta chains below all came from one sample that was sequenced in a study of T cell changes during pregnancy in multiple sclerosis. Profiled with immunoSEQ multiplex PCR; TCRdb holds only in-frame clones, not every one. There are 15,000 to 20,000 clones in the sample; roughly 84% occur only once, and around a tenth lies in the top ten. This sample comprised CD8+ T cells from peripheral blood mononuclear cells, obtained after pregnancy. The receptor source for this set is a female donor with multiple sclerosis, enrolled in a pregnancy study.

The chain recombines TRBV6-1 with TRBJ1-4, with D tentatively TRBD1 (5 bases). This CDR3 is 16 amino acids long. CDR1 is MNHNS and CDR2 is SASEGT in the germline V gene. Trimming cost V 3 bases and J 7 bases, with 18 bases left between them. The CDR3 is CASSETFGRGGEKLFF. The CDR3 nucleotides read TGTGCCAGCAGTGAGACGTTCGGAAGGGGAGGTGAAAAACTGTTTTTT.

The chain joins TRBV19 to TRBJ2-7, with D possibly TRBD2 on 5 matching bases. Trimming took 7 bases from V and 5 from J, leaving 21 bases between them. CDR1 and CDR2 from the germline V gene are LNHDA and SQIVND (reference sequence). The CDR3 is made up of 15 amino acids. This chain's CDR3 is CASTPGGGSVNEQYF. The CDR3 DNA reads TGTGCCAGTACCCCCGGCGGAGGCAGTGTAAACGAGCAGTACTTC.

The rearrangement links TRBV6-1 to TRBJ1-4; D uncertain. This CDR3 has 14 amino acids. The germline CDR1 and CDR2 sequences are MNHNS and SASEGT. The ends were cut back, 8 bases at V and 0 bases at J, with 10 bases in the middle. The CDR3 spells CASDKAATNEKLFF. The CDR3 DNA reads TGTGCCAGCGATAAAGCGGCAACTAATGAAAAACTGTTTTTT.

The gene calls are TRBV28 and TRBJ1-2; 7 positions agree with TRBD1. V lost 2 bases and J lost 8; bases outside the gene matches: 8. Germline V CDR1 and CDR2: MDHEN, SYDVKM. This CDR3 contains 14 residues. Here the CDR3 DNA reads TGTGCCAGCAGTTTAAGACAGGGATCGTCAGGCTACACCTTC. Amino acid sequence: CASSLRQGSSGYTF.

The chain recombines TRBV2 with TRBJ2-1; TRBD2 matches at 13 bases. CDR1 and CDR2 (germline): SNHLY, FYNNEI. The CDR3 is 13 residues long. V lost 6 bases, J lost 8 bases, and 1 base stayed unmatched. The DNA of the CDR3 is TGTGCCAGCAGGGGACTAGCGGGGTATGAGCAGTTCTTC. Translating it yields CASRGLAGYEQFF. Full variable domain (rest looked up from reference TRBV2 and TRBJ2-1): EPEVTQTPSHQVTQMGQEVILRCVPISNHLYFYWYRQILGQKVEFLVSFYNNEISEKSEIFDDQFSVERPDGSNFTLKIRSTKLEDSAMYFCASRGLAGYEQFFGPGTRLTVL.

The CDR3 loop reads CATSLRLAGDEQFF. DNA for the CDR3: TGTGCCACCAGCCTACGACTAGCGGGCGATGAGCAGTTCTTC. The V and J genes are TRBV15 and TRBJ2-1; TRBD2 matches at 10 bases. The CDR3 totals 14 residues. V gave up 5 bases and J gave up 8 bases; unmatched junction bases: 6. The germline gives CDR1 LNHNV, CDR2 YYDKDF (reference sequence).